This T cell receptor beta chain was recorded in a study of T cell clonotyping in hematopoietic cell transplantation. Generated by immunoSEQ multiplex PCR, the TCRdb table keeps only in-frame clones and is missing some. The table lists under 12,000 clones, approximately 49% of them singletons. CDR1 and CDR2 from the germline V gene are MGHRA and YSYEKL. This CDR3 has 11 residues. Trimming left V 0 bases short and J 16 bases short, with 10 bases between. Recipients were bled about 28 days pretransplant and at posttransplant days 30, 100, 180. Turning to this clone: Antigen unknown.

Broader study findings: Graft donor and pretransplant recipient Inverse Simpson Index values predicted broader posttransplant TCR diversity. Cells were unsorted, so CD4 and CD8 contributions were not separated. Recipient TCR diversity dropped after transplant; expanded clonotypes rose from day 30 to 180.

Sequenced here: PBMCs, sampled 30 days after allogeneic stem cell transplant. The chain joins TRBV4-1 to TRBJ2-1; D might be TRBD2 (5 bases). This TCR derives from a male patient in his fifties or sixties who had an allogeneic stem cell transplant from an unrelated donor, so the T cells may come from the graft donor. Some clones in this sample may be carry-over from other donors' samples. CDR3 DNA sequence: TGCGCCAGCAGCCAAGACGGGATGGTATTCTTC. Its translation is CASSQDGMVFF.